This TCR beta chain came from a study of blood T cell repertoires in COVID-19. Some clones are missing from TCRdb's copy, which holds only in-frame ones; the method was immunoSEQ multiplex PCR. The sample lists tens of thousands of clones, over 75% occurring once. Trimming took 6 bases from V and 0 from J, leaving 20 bases between them. The CDR3 runs 17 residues. Germline CDR1 and CDR2: MNHEY and SMNVEV (reference sequence). The sample was peripheral blood. The receptor comes from an elderly man with acute or convalescent COVID-19. The chain links TRBV27 to TRBJ2-5; D perhaps matches TRBD1 (5 bases). As DNA, the CDR3 is TGTGCCAGCAGCTCGACCAACAGGCCCCCTTACCAAGAGACCCAGTACTTC. This codes for CASSSTNRPPYQETQYF.